The entry below describes one T cell receptor beta chain. The sample belongs to a study of T cell changes during pregnancy in multiple sclerosis. From germline, CDR1 is SQVTM and CDR2 ANQGSEA. The CDR3 consists of 15 residues. The V end was cut by 6 bases, the J end by 5 bases, with 23 bases between. Measured with immunoSEQ multiplex PCR; TCRdb has only the in-frame clones, and not every one. The data contain 35,000 to 40,000 clones, about 92% of them singletons. The sample was CD8+ T cells from peripheral blood mononuclear cells, taken in the third trimester of pregnancy. The TCR originated in a female donor with multiple sclerosis, enrolled in a pregnancy study. The chain recombines TRBV29-1 with TRBJ2-7, with D perhaps matching TRBD2 (5 bases). CDR3: CSVALLLGSKDEQYF. The CDR3 DNA sequence: TGCAGCGTCGCTCTTCTTCTGGGGAGTAAAGACGAGCAGTACTTC.